This T cell receptor beta chain was sequenced for a study of T cell repertoires in cytomegalovirus infection. Findings and caveats of the study: The response measured ex vivo was dominated by TCR beta clonotypes (HLA-C-restricted and CMV-specific).

TCRdb recomputed calls from the reads with MiXCR, one row per CDR3 protein. The sample records 510,000 or so distinct CDR3 sequences, more than 25% being singletons. This clonotype was seen repeatedly, ten times or more. Antigen: not known. CDR1 SGHVS and CDR2 FNYEAQ come from the germline V gene. The V and J ends lost 6 bases and 2 bases respectively, with 10 bases between them. The CDR3 length is 13 residues. The sample comprised PBMCs. V and J are TRBV7-6 and TRBJ1-2, with D tentatively TRBD1 (5 bases). The sequence was collected from a human donor in good health (CMV status not recorded). Some clones in this sample may be carry-over from other donors' samples. In nucleotides, the CDR3 is TGTGCCAGCAGTTCCGAGGGGAACTATGGCTACACCTTC. Amino acids: CASSSEGNYGYTF.